This T cell receptor beta chain was observed in a study of long-term antiretroviral therapy in people with HIV. Study conclusions and caveats: Patients on ART gained diversity, which nonetheless stayed below transplant donor controls.

At survey level, the immunoSEQ assay was run in its v3.0 version. Profiled with immunoSEQ multiplex PCR; TCRdb holds only in-frame clones, not every one. This sample carries 35,000 to 45,000 clones, approximately 86% of them seen once, and the ten largest clones take roughly 3.6%. Germline-derived CDR1 and CDR2 are SGDLS and YYNGEE. The CDR3 totals 15 residues. The ends were cut back, 0 bases at V and 0 bases at J, with 7 bases in the middle. As to this clone: The antigen is not known.

The input for sequencing was unsorted PBMCs, taken just before starting antiretroviral therapy. V is TRBV9 and J is TRBJ1-3, with D perhaps matching TRBD1 (5 bases). This TCR derives from a woman younger than 30 with HIV. The CDR3 spells CASSVVGGSGNTIYF. The CDR3 nucleotides are TGTGCCAGCAGCGTAGTCGGGGGCTCTGGAAACACCATATATTTT.